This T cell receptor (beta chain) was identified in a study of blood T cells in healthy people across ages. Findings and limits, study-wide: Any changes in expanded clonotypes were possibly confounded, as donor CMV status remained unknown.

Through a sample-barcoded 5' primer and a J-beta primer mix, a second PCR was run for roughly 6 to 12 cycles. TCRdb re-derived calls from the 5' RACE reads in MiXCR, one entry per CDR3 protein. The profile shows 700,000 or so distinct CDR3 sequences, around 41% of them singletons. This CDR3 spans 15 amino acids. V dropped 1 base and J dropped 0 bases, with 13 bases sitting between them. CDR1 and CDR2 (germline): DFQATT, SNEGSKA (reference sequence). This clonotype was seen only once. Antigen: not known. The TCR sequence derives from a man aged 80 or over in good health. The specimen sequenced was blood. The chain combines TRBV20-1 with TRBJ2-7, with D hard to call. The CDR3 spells CSARARTWSSYEQYF. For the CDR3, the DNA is TGCAGTGCTAGAGCTAGGACGTGGAGCTCCTACGAGCAGTACTTC.